This entry describes one TCR beta chain. What it recognizes is unknown. The record originates from a study of PD-1 blockade in classical Hodgkin lymphoma. Germline CDR1 MDHEN, CDR2 SYDVKM. This CDR3 contains 12 residues. Trimming shortened V by 4 bases and J by 6 bases, and 7 bases separated the two germline ends. No patient escaped relapse after autologous stem cell transplantation, and brentuximab vedotin exposure varied. General study findings and limits: The study found that TCR diversity rose significantly by C4D1 in CD4+ but not CD8+ cells.

The method was immunoSEQ multiplex PCR; TCRdb's version includes in-frame clones alone and lacks a portion of them. Altogether some 38,000 clones are present, roughly four fifths being singletons, with the ten largest covering around 9.9%. This clonotype was obtained from a human donor with classical Hodgkin lymphoma. This chain joins TRBV28 and TRBJ1-5; D gene ambiguous. Source: peripheral blood mononuclear cells (PBMCs), taken at baseline. In nucleotides, the CDR3 is TGTGCCAGCAGTTCAACCGCTCAGCCCCAGCATTTT. It is translated as CASSSTAQPQHF.